A selection of T cell receptor beta chains follows, all from one sample in a study of CD8 T cells in ankylosing spondylitis. A single record per CDR3 protein comes from TCRdb applying MiXCR to the 5' RACE reads. The sample yields approximately 110,000 distinct CDR3 sequences, under 30% seen once. The sample consisted of synovial fluid, either unsorted or a sorted T cell fraction (not recorded which). Receptors originate from a male donor with ankylosing spondylitis. CDR3s leave out the opening cysteine and the closing phenylalanine or tryptophan. The D gene is left open where the match is weak.

TRBD1 | TRBV7-2 | 14 | ASSSQSDRGWETQY
NA | TRBV10-3 | 11 | AISGRGGDEQY
NA | TRBV19 | 11 | ASSDGGTDTQY
TRBD2 | TRBV12-3/TRBV12-4 | 14 | ASSPAPTGGGTEQF
TRBD2 | TRBV11-2 | 13 | ASSWGLAGTGELF
NA | TRBV7-2 | 13 | ASSLWSSNYNEQF
TRBD1 | TRBV20-1 | 14 | SAENTGGLGIGEQF
TRBD2 | TRBV20-1 | 13 | SAGRTSDRTDTQY
NA | TRBV20-1 | 10 | SVFPGRGGYT
TRBD1 | TRBV13 | 14 | ASSSRDSVSVTEAF
NA | TRBV5-1 | 10 | ASSPVPGEQF
NA | TRBV12-3/TRBV12-4 | 13 | ASRYPGNSHNEQF
TRBD1 | TRBV27 | 13 | ASRPGQQPYNEQF
NA | TRBV20-1 | 13 | SAFRPRAGANVLT
NA | TRBV3-1 | 14 | ASSQAGTWNTGELF
NA | TRBV2 | 13 | ASSELASAKNIQY
TRBD2 | TRBV4-1 | 12 | ASSQWEGSGELF
NA | TRBV6-5 | 13 | ASSYMAGGEETQY
NA | TRBV11-2 | 13 | ASSLASGTGSPLH
TRBD2 | TRBV20-1 | 11 | SARGVAGGLGV